Shown below are 25 T cell receptor beta chains from a single sample sequenced in a study of blood T cells in healthy people across ages. It was with a sample-barcoded 5' primer and a J-beta primer mix that a second PCR of roughly 7 to 12 cycles was run. MiXCR was run by TCRdb on the 5' RACE reads, yielding one entry per CDR3 protein. Among about 510,000 distinct CDR3 sequences, about 26% were seen once, and the ten largest hold 3% to 4.5%. The same specimen was also included in a second study, on T cells of mothers and their children.

Sequenced sample: blood. These receptors all come from a boy aged 2-9 years in good health.

CDR3 residues: CASSLRQDPFYGYTF. The CDR3 nucleotides read TGTGCCAGCAGTCTTCGACAGGACCCCTTCTATGGCTACACCTTC. The chain combines TRBV27 with TRBJ1-2, with D possibly matching TRBD1 (6 bases). V dropped 5 bases and J dropped 4 bases, with 17 bases sitting between them. The germline CDR1 and CDR2 sequences are MNHEY and SMNVEV (reference sequence). This CDR3 has 15 residues.

There are a few counts of this clonotype. The rearrangement uses TRBV7-2 and TRBJ2-3, with 8 bases aligning to TRBD2. CDR3 length equals 14 residues. CDR1 is SGHTA and CDR2 is FQGNSA in the germline V gene. V trimming: 5 bases; J trimming: 11 bases; junction bases outside the gene matches: 12. The CDR3 region is CASSPTGAGAGQYF. The CDR3 coding sequence is TGTGCCAGCAGCCCTACAGGAGCGGGGGCAGGGCAGTATTTT. The whole variable domain, remainder taken from reference TRBV7-2 and TRBJ2-3, is GAGVSQSPSNKVTEKGKDVELRCDPISGHTALYWYRQSLGQGLEFLIYFQGNSAPDKSGLPSDRFSAERTGGSVSTLTIQRTQQEDSAVYLCASSPTGAGAGQYFGPGTRLTVL.

The sample holds a few counts of this clonotype. The rearrangement uses TRBV5-1 and TRBJ2-5, with TRBD2 matching 10 bases. The assigned J gene may be wrong: the sequence end matches TRBJ2-1 better. Germline loops: CDR1 SGHRS, CDR2 YFSETQ. This CDR3 comprises 17 residues. The chain's CDR3 is CASSLGGPGLAIDEQFF. The CDR3 DNA sequence: TGCGCCAGCAGCTTGGGGGGCCCGGGACTAGCGATCGATGAGCAGTTCTTC.

The chain employs TRBV6-6 and TRBJ1-5; D unresolved. CDR3 length equals 15 residues. Germline values: CDR1 MNHNY, CDR2 SVGAGI (reference sequence). V shed 0 bases and J shed 1 base, with 7 bases lying between them. The CDR3 DNA reads TGTGCCAGCAGTTACTCCGACGGAAGCAATCAGCCCCAGCATTTT. Protein sequence: CASSYSDGSNQPQHF.

V and J are TRBV6-2 or TRBV6-3 and TRBJ2-1; TRBD2 agrees at 11 bases. The assigned J gene may be wrong: the sequence end matches TRBJ2-5 better. CDR1 and CDR2 from the germline V gene are MNHEY and SVGEGT. The CDR3 spans 16 residues. CDR3 region: CASRLVLAGGQETQYF. The CDR3, as DNA: TGTGCCAGCAGATTGGTCCTAGCGGGGGGCCAAGAGACCCAGTACTTC.

The chain is built from TRBV20-1 and TRBJ2-5, with 8 bases matching TRBD1. The J call is uncertain, as TRBJ2-7 better fits the DNA end. The CDR3 contains 12 residues. CDR1 and CDR2 from the germline V gene are DFQATT and SNEGSKA (reference sequence). The CDR3 sequence is CSAKDREYEQYF. The CDR3 bases are TGCAGTGCTAAGGACAGGGAGTACGAGCAGTACTTC.

This chain links TRBV6-6 with TRBJ2-2; D is unclear. Germline loops: CDR1 MNHNY, CDR2 SVGAGI (reference sequence). Deletions cut 6 bases from V and 6 bases from J, with 20 bases between. This CDR3 has 16 residues. CDR3 protein: CASSSKPMASAGELFF. The CDR3 coding sequence is TGTGCCAGCAGCTCGAAACCAATGGCGTCCGCCGGGGAGCTGTTTTTT.

This clonotype was found a few times. V gene TRBV21-1 combines with J gene TRBJ1-5; the table names TRBD1, a call not compared with the DNA. TRBV21-1 represents a pseudogene. The CDR3 runs to 15 residues. CDR3 nucleotide sequence: TGTGCCAGCAGCAAAGCGGGACACTCCAATCAGCCCCAGCATTTT. As protein: CASSKAGHSNQPQHF.

This chain links TRBV5-1 with TRBJ2-5; 7 bases fit TRBD1. Germline values: CDR1 SGHRS, CDR2 YFSETQ. The V segment lost 5 bases and the J segment 1 base; nucleotides outside the gene matches: 8. CDR3 length: 15 amino acids. The CDR3 sequence: CASRALGTAQETQYF. CDR3 bases: TGCGCCAGCAGAGCCCTCGGGACAGCCCAAGAGACCCAGTACTTC.

This clonotype turned up a few times. The chain carries TRBV20-1 and TRBJ1-1; TRBD1 agrees at 7 bases. This CDR3 comprises 10 residues. The germline V gene has CDR1 DFQATT and CDR2 SNEGSKA (reference sequence). Trimming cost V 7 bases and J 6 bases; bases outside gene matches: 2. As DNA, the CDR3 is TGCAGTGGCCAGGGGGCTGAAGCTTTCTTT. Translating gives CSGQGAEAFF.

This clonotype was counted only a few times. The chain joins TRBV10-3 to TRBJ2-2, with TRBD2 matching 10 bases. V dropped 3 bases and J dropped 4; count of bases not matched to a gene: 2. CDR1 and CDR2 (germline): ENHRY, SYGVKD. The CDR3 runs to 15 residues. In DNA, the CDR3 is TGTGCCATCAGTGAAGGACTAGCGGTCACCGGGGAGCTGTTTTTT. Protein product: CAISEGLAVTGELFF.

This clonotype has just a few counts. The CDR3 sequence: CASSFRAAETQYF. The CDR3 DNA reads as TGTGCCAGCAGCTTTCGGGCAGCAGAGACCCAGTACTTC. The chain is built from TRBV7-9 and TRBJ2-5; D uncertain. V dropped 3 bases and J dropped 4 bases, with 9 bases sitting between them. CDR1 is SEHNR and CDR2 is FQNEAQ in the germline V gene (reference sequence). CDR3 size: 13 residues.

The J gene is TRBJ2-5, the V gene TRBV30, with D perhaps TRBD1 or TRBD2 (5 bases each). Germline-derived CDR1 and CDR2 are GTSNPN and SVGIG (reference sequence). With 8 bases removed from V and 11 bases from J, the gap between germline ends came to 27 bases. This CDR3 contains 14 residues. The CDR3 sequence: CAGDREGGYNEQYF. The CDR3 region has the DNA TGTGCCGGGGACCGCGAGGGCGGCTACAATGAGCAGTACTTC.

This clonotype was observed a few times. The junction and the germline gene differ at one end; a read error may be behind it. The V call is TRBV6-5, the J call TRBJ1-5, with 8 bases that match TRBD1. The CDR3 runs 19 residues. Germline V gene data show CDR1 as MNHEY and CDR2 as SVGAGI. The CDR3 nucleotides are TGTGCCAGCAGTTTCTCGGACAGGGATCCGGCTCAGAGGGCTCAGGCCCAGCATTTT. It yields the protein CASSFSDRDPAQRAQAQHF.

The gene calls are TRBV9 and TRBJ1-4; D is possibly TRBD1 (6 bases). This CDR3 has 13 amino acids. Trimming took off 6 bases at V and 6 bases at J, with 12 bases between the two ends. Germline CDR1 reads SGDLS; CDR2 reads YYNGEE. DNA for the CDR3: TGTGCCAGCAAAGGGGGACGGGATGAAAAACTGTTTTTT. It codes for CASKGGRDEKLFF.

The V and J genes are TRBV12-3 or TRBV12-4 and TRBJ1-2; 9 nucleotides align to TRBD1. The CDR3 length is 14 residues. Trimming removed 5 bases from V and 10 bases from J; junction bases left unmatched: 11. Here the CDR3 DNA reads TGTGCCAGCAGTCTACAGGGGGCCTCAAGCTCCTACACCTTC. This translates into CASSLQGASSSYTF.

This clonotype showed up just a few times. The chain uses TRBV25-1 and TRBJ2-5; D tentatively fits TRBD1 or TRBD2 (5 bases each). V shed 4 bases and J shed 5 bases, with 11 bases lying between them. In germline, CDR1 is MGHDK, CDR2 SYGVNS. The length of the CDR3 is 13 residues. CDR3 nucleotide sequence: TGTGCCAGCAGTGGAGGGGCGCGGGAGACCCAGTACTTC. Its protein is CASSGGARETQYF.

The chain recombines TRBV7-8 with TRBJ2-5, with a weak D call TRBD1 (6 bases). Trimming cost V 1 base and J 5 bases, with 11 bases left between them. CDR1 and CDR2 (germline): SGHVS, FQNEAQ. This CDR3 is 14 amino acids long. The CDR3 sequence is CASSLGRGPETQYF. In DNA, the CDR3 is TGTGCCAGCAGCTTAGGCAGGGGCCCTGAGACCCAGTACTTC.

In DNA form, the CDR3 reads TGCAGCGCCCCTGACGGGGATGAAAAACTGTTTTTT. It translates to CSAPDGDEKLFF. The chain has TRBV29-1 and TRBJ1-4; no reliable D call. With 7 bases removed from V and 6 bases from J, the gap between germline ends came to 12 bases. In germline, CDR1 is SQVTM, CDR2 ANQGSEA. The CDR3 consists of 12 residues.

The genes are TRBV2 and TRBJ2-2; TRBD1 matches at 11 bases. Germline assignment: CDR1 SNHLY and CDR2 FYNNEI. The CDR3 has 17 residues. V dropped 5 bases and J dropped 5; count of bases not matched to a gene: 10. CDR3 protein: CASSLFSGQGATGELFF. CDR3 bases: TGTGCCAGCAGTTTATTTTCCGGACAGGGGGCAACCGGGGAGCTGTTTTTT.

The table lists this clonotype with a few counts. The chain joins TRBV2 to TRBJ2-2; a possible D gene is TRBD2 (5 bases). The germline V gene encodes CDR1 SNHLY and CDR2 FYNNEI. This CDR3 is 15 amino acids long. The ends were cut back, 6 bases at V and 0 bases at J, with 11 bases in the middle. The CDR3 DNA reads TGTGCCAGCAGGAGCGGACTCCCGAACACCGGGGAGCTGTTTTTT. Protein product: CASRSGLPNTGELFF.

Comments on this clonotype: A read error may produce the germline difference seen at one junction end. V gene TRBV7-9 combines with J gene TRBJ2-5; possible D gene TRBD2, 6 bases. The CDR3 runs to 12 residues. The germline CDR1 and CDR2 sequences are SEHNR and FQNEAQ (reference sequence). As DNA, the CDR3 is TGTGCCAGCAGCTGGGTCCGGGGGTCACCCGTCTTC. This encodes CASSWVRGSPVF.

In this sample, this clonotype turned up a few times. This chain links TRBV2 with TRBJ1-1; D unclear. Looked up from germline, CDR1 is SNHLY and CDR2 is FYNNEI. V lost 6 bases and J 4 bases, leaving 9 bases between the germline ends. This CDR3 contains 12 residues. CDR3 residues: CASRLGSTEAFF. Written as DNA, the CDR3 is TGTGCCAGCAGATTGGGGAGCACTGAAGCTTTCTTT.

V usage is TRBV6-5 and J usage is TRBJ1-2; D is uncertain. The germline gives CDR1 MNHEY, CDR2 SVGAGI. The CDR3 is 14 residues long. The ends were cut back, 0 bases at V and 7 bases at J, with 12 bases in the middle. This CDR3 is CASSYSLEATGYTF. The CDR3 coding sequence is TGTGCCAGCAGTTACTCGCTTGAGGCGACTGGCTACACCTTC.

The chain is built from TRBV7-2 and TRBJ1-2; D unclear. Germline V gene sequence: CDR1 SGHTA, CDR2 FQGNSA. CDR3 length: 15 residues. Trimming stripped 4 bases from V and 2 bases from J, with 14 bases between. The chain's CDR3 is CASSSVLGENYGYTF. CDR3 coding DNA: TGTGCCAGCAGCTCCGTTTTGGGAGAGAACTATGGCTACACCTTC.